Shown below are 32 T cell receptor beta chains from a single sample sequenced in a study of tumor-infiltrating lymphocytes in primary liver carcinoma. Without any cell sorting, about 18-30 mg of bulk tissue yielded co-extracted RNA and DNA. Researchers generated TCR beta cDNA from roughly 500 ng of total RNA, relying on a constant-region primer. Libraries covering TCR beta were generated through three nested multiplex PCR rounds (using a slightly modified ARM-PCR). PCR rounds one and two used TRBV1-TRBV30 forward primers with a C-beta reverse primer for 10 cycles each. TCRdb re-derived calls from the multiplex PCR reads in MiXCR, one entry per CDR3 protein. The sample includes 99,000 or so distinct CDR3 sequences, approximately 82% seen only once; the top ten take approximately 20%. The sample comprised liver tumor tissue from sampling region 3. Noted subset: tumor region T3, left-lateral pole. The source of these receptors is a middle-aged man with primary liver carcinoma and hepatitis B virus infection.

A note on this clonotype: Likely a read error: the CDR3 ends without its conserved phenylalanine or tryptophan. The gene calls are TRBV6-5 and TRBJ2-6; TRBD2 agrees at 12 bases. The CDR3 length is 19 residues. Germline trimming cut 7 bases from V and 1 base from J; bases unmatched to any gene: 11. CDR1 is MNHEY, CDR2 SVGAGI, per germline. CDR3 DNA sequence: TGTGCCAGCAATTCGACCGGGACTAGCGGGTTTTCTGGGGCCAACGTCCTGACTATC. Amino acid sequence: CASNSTGTSGFSGANVLTI.

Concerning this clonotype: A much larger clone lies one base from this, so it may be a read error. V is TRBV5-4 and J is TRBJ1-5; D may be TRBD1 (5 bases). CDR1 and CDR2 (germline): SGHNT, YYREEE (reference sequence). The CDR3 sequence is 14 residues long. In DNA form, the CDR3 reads TGTGTCAGCGGCCCAGGGCTTAGCAATCAGCCCCAGCATTTT. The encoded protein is CVSGPGLSNQPQHF.

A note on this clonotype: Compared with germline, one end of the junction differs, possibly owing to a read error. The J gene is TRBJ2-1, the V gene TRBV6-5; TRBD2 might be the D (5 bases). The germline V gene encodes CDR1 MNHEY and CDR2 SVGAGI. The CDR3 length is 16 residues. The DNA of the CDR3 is TGTGGCAGCAGTCTGGGGTCCAGCGGCTCCTACAATGAGCAGTTCTTT. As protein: CGSSLGSSGSYNEQFF.

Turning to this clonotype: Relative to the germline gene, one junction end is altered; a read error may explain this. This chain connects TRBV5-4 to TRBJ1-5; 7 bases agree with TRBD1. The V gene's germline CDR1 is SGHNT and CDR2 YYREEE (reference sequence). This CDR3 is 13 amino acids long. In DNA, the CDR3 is TGCGCCAGCAACTCACAGGGGCAACAGCCCCAGCATTTT. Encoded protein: CASNSQGQQPQHF.

The CDR3 nucleotides are TGCGCCAGCAGCCAACTCCACCAAGGGACTGGGGGCACCGGGGAGCTGTTTTTT. Translation: CASSQLHQGTGGTGELFF. The chain is built from TRBV5-1 and TRBJ2-2; D perhaps matches TRBD2 (6 bases). The germline V and J ends were trimmed by 4 bases and 4 bases, with 23 bases remaining between them. CDR1 is SGHRS and CDR2 is YFSETQ in the germline V gene. The CDR3 loop spans 18 amino acids.

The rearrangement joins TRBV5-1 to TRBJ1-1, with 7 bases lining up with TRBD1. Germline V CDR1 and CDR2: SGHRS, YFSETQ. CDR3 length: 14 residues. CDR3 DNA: TGCGTCAACAGCGTTGGGACAGCGAACACTGAAGCTTTCTTT. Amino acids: CVNSVGTANTEAFF.

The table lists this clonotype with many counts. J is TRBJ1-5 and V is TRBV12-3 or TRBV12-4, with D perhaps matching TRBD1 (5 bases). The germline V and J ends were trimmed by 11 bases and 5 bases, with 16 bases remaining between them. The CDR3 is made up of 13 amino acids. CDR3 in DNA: TGTGCCTCAGTTTATAGGGGAGATCAGCCCCAGCATTTT. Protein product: CASVYRGDQPQHF.

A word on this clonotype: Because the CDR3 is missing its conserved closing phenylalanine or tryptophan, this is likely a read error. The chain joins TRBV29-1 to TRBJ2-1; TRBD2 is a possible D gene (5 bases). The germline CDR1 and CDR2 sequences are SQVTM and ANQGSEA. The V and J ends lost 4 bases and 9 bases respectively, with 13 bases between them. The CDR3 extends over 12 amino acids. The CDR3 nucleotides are TGCAGCGTTGTAGGAGGTCGAGGTGAGCAGTTCATC. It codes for CSVVGGRGEQFI.

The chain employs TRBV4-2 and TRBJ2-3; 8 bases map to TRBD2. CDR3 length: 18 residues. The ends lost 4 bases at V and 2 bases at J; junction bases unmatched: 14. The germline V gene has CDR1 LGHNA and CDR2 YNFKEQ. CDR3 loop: CASSPGPAGEVVTDTQYF. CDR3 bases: TGTGCCAGCAGCCCGGGACCAGCGGGAGAGGTGGTCACAGATACGCAGTATTTT.

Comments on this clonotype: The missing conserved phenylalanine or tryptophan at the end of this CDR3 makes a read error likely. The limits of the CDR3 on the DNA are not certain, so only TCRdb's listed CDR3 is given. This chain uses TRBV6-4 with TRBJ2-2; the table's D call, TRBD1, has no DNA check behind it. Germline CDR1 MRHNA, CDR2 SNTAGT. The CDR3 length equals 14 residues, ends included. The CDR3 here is CASSDGQGAGERLL.

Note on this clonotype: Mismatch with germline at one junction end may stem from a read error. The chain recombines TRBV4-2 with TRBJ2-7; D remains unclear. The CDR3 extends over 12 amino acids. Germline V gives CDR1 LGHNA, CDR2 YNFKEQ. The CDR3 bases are TGTGCCGTCAGCCAAGAGGCCCACGAGCAATACTTC. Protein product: CAVSQEAHEQYF.

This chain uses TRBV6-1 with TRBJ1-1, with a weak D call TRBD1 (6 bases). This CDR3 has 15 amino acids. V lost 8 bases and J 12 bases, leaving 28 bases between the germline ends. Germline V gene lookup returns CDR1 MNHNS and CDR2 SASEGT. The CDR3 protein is CASYVGTRAVGVPFF. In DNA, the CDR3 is TGTGCCAGCTATGTGGGGACACGTGCGGTTGGCGTACCTTTCTTT.

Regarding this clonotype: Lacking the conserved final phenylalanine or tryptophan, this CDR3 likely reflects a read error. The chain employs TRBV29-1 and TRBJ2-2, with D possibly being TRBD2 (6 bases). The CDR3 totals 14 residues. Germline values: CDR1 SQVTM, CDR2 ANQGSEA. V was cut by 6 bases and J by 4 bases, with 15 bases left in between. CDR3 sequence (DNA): TGCAGCGTCCTCGGACCGGGAGCCACCGGGGAGCTGTTTTTA. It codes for CSVLGPGATGELFL.

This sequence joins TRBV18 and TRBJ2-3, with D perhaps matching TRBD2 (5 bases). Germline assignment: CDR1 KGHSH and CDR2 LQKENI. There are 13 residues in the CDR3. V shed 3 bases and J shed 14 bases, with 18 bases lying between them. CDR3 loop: CASSPIALDRRYF. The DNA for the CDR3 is TGTGCCAGCTCACCCATAGCGTTGGATAGGCGGTATTTT. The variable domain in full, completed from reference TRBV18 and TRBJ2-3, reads NAGVMQNPRHLVRRRGQEARLRCSPMKGHSHVYWYRQLPEEGLKFMVYLQKENIIDESGMPKERFSAEFPKEGPSILRIQQVVRGDSAAYFCASSPIALDRRYFGPGTRLTVL.

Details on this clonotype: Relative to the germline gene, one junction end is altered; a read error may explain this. CDR3 in DNA: TGTGCCAGCAGTGAACAGGCTAGCGGGAGGACCAATGAGCAGTTATTC. Protein: CASSEQASGRTNEQLF. The V call is TRBV6-1, the J call TRBJ2-1; 11 bases map to TRBD2. Germline values: CDR1 MNHNS, CDR2 SASEGT. The CDR3 length is 16 residues.

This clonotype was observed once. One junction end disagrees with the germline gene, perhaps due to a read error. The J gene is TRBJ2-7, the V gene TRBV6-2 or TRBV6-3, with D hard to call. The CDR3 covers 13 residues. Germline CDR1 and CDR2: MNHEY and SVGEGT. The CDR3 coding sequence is TGTGCCAGCAGTTACGAGATACCCTACGGGCAGTATTTC. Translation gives CASSYEIPYGQYF.

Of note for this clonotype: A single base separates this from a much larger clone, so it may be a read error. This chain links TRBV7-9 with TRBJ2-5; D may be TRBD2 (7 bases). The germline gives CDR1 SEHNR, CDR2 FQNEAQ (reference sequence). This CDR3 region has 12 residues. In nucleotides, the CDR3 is TGTTCCAGCAACAGGGAGGGAGAGACCCAGTACTTC. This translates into CSSNREGETQYF.

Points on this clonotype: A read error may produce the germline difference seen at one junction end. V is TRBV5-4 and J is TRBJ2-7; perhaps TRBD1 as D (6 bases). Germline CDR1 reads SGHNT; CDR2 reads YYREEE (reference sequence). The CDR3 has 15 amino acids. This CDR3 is CVSSLTRQDLYEQYF. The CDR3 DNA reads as TGTGTCAGCAGCTTGACGAGACAGGATCTCTACGAGCAGTACTTC.

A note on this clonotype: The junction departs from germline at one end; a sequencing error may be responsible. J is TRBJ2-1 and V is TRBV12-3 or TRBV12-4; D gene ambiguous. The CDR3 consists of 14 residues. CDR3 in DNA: TGTGCCAGCCAAAGCGAGTCGCATTACGGTGAGCGGTTCTTC. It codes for CASQSESHYGERFF.

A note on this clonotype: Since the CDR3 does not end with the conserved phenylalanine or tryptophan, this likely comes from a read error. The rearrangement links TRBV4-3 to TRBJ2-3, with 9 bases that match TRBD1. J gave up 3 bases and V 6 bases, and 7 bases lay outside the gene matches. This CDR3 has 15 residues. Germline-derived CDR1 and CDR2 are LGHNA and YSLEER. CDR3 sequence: CASSRRQGVTDTQYL. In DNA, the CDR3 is TGCGCCAGCAGTCGCCGACAGGGGGTGACAGATACGCAGTATCTT.

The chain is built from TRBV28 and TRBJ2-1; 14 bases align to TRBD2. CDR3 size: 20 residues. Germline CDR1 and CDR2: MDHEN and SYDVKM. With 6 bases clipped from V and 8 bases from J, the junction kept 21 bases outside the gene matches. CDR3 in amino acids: CASRRVVGLAGDRRLYEQFF. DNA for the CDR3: TGTGCCAGCAGACGGGTCGTGGGACTAGCGGGAGATAGAAGGTTATATGAGCAGTTCTTC. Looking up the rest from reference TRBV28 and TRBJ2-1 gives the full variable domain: DVKVTQSSRYLVKRTGEKVFLECVQDMDHENMFWYRQDPGLGLRLIYFSYDVKMKEKGDIPEGYSVSREKKERFSLILESASTNQTSMYLCASRRVVGLAGDRRLYEQFFGPGTRLTVL.

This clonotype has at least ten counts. CDR3 sequence reads: CASSYRSAEQFF. CDR3 nucleotides: TGTGCCAGCAGTTACAGGAGCGCTGAGCAGTTCTTC. The rearrangement links TRBV6-2 or TRBV6-3 to TRBJ2-1; D is unclear. The CDR3 runs to 12 residues. The V gene lost 2 bases and the J gene lost 9 bases, with 8 bases spanning the gap. Germline CDR1 and CDR2: MNHEY and SVGEGT.

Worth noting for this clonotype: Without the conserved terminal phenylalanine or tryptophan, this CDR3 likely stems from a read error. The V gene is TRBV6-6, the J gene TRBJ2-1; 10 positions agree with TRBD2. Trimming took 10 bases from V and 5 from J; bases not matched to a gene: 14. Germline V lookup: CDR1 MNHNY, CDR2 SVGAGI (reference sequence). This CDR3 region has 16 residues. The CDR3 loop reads CATLGAGGPVHNEQFS. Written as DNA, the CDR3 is TGTGCCACACTCGGAGCGGGAGGGCCCGTCCACAATGAGCAGTTCTCC.

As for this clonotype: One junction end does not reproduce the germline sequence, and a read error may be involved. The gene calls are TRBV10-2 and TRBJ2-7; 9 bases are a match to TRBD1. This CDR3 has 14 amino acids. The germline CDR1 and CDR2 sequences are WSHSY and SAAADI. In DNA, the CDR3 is TGCGCCACATACACGACAGGGGGTACCTACGGGCAGTATTTC. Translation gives CATYTTGGTYGQYF.

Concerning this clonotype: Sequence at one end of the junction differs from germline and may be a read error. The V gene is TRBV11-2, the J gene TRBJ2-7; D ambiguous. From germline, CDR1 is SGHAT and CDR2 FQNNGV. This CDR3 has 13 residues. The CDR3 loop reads CVSSFGQLYDQYF. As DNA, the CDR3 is TGTGTCAGCAGCTTTGGCCAGCTCTACGATCAGTATTTC.

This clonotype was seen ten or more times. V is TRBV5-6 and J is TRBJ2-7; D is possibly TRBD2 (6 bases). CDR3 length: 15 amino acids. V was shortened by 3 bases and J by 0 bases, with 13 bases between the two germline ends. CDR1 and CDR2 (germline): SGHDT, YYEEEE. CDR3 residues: CASSSTGGDSYEQYF. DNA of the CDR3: TGTGCCAGCAGCTCGACGGGCGGGGACTCCTACGAGCAGTACTTC.

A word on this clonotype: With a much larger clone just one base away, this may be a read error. DNA for the CDR3: TGTGCCACCAACAGAGACCCTCGTAGCAATCAGCCCCAGCATTTT. Encoded protein: CATNRDPRSNQPQHF. The chain couples TRBV15 to TRBJ1-5; D is undetermined. This CDR3 comprises 15 residues. CDR1 and CDR2 (germline): LNHNV, YYDKDF (reference sequence).

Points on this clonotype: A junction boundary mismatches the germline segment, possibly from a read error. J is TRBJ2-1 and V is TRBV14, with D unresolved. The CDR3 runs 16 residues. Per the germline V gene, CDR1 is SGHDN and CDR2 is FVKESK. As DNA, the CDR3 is TGTGCCAGTAGTGCCGTAGCAGGATGGGTAAACAATAAGCAGTTGTTC. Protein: CASSAVAGWVNNKQLF.

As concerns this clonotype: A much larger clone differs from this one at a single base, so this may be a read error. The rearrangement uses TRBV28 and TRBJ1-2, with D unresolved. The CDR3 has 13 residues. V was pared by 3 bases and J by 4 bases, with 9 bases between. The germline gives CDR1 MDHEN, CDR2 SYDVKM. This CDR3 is CASSFRTFYGYTF. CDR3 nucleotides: TGTGCCAGCAGTTTTCGGACTTTCTATGGCTACACCTTC.

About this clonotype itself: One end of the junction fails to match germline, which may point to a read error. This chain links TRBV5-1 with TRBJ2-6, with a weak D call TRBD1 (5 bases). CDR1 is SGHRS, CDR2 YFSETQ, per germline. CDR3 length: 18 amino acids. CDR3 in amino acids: CASSLGAAITSGANVLTF. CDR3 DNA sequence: TGCGCCAGCAGCTTGGGGGCCGCTATAACATCTGGGGCTAACGTCCTGACTTTC.

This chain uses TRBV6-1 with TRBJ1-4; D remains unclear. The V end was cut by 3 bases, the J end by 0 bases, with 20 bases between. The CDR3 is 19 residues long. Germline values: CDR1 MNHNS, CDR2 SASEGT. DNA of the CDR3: TGTGCCAGCAGTGACACCCGGGATAGGGAATTCTCAACTAATGAAAAACTGTTTTTT. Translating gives CASSDTRDREFSTNEKLFF.

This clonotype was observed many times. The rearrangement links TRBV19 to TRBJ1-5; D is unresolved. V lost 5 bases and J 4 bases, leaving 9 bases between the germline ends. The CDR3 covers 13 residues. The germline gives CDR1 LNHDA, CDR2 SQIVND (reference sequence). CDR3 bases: TGTGCCAGTAGTGAGGCAGCTAATCAGCCCCAGCATTTT. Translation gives CASSEAANQPQHF.